These 10 T cell receptor beta chains share one sample of origin, sequenced in a study of cytomegalovirus exposure and HLA in healthy donors. The study ran its PCR with 60 Vbeta and 13 Jbeta primers. Some clones are missing from TCRdb's copy, which holds only in-frame ones; the method was immunoSEQ multiplex PCR. The data show 90,000 to 110,000 clones, approximately 79% seen once. The material sequenced was PBMCs. The receptor set was obtained from a man aged 25-40 years in good health and CMV-seropositive.

V is TRBV6-5 and J is TRBJ1-1; TRBD1 aligns across 7 bases. The J segment lost 0 bases and the V segment lost 5 bases, leaving 3 bases of the junction unmatched. The length of the CDR3 is 14 residues. Germline V gene data show CDR1 as MNHEY and CDR2 as SVGAGI. Written as DNA, the CDR3 is TGTGCCAGCAGTGTCAGGGGGGTGAACACTGAAGCTTTCTTT. Protein product: CASSVRGVNTEAFF.

The chain links TRBV29-1 to TRBJ2-5, with TRBD1 matching over 7 bases. Germline trimming cut 4 bases from V and 5 bases from J; bases unmatched to any gene: 4. Germline lookup yields CDR1 SQVTM and CDR2 ANQGSEA. This CDR3 region has 12 residues. Here the CDR3 reads CSVGQGAETQYF. CDR3 DNA: TGCAGCGTTGGACAGGGAGCGGAGACCCAGTACTTC.

The chain couples TRBV5-1 to TRBJ1-2; D uncertain. The CDR3 is 17 amino acids. Germline CDR1 and CDR2: SGHRS and YFSETQ. Trimming took off 4 bases at V and 4 bases at J, with 23 bases between the two ends. In DNA form, the CDR3 reads TGCGCCAGCAGCACAACTACATCCTTCGGCAGAGCCTATGGCTACACCTTC. Encoded protein: CASSTTTSFGRAYGYTF. Looking up the rest from reference TRBV5-1 and TRBJ1-2 gives the full variable domain: KAGVTQTPRYLIKTRGQQVTLSCSPISGHRSVSWYQQTPGQGLQFLFEYFSETQRNKGNFPGRFSGRQFSNSRSEMNVSTLELGDSALYLCASSTTTSFGRAYGYTFGSGTRLTVV.

The J gene is TRBJ1-1, the V gene TRBV19, with TRBD1 matching over 7 bases. The length of the CDR3 is 14 residues. Germline loops: CDR1 LNHDA, CDR2 SQIVND (reference sequence). The junction had 8 bases not matched to a gene; V was cut back by 3 bases and J by 7 bases. CDR3 region: CASSMPPGQREAFF. CDR3 nucleotide sequence: TGTGCCAGTAGTATGCCACCGGGACAGCGTGAAGCTTTCTTT.

This chain uses TRBV7-2 with TRBJ2-3; 10 nucleotides agree with TRBD2. The CDR3 contains 17 residues. Germline CDR1 SGHTA, CDR2 FQGNSA. Trimming took 5 bases from V and 3 from J; bases not matched to a gene: 11. CDR3 bases: TGTGCCAGCAGCCAAAGAGCGGGGGGGCCAAGTACAGATACGCAGTATTTT. It encodes CASSQRAGGPSTDTQYF.

This chain connects TRBV25-1 to TRBJ1-6, with D hard to call. V lost 1 base and J lost 7, with 8 bases in between. CDR3 length: 14 residues. Germline-derived CDR1 and CDR2 are MGHDK and SYGVNS. The CDR3 region is CASSESRGNSPLHF. In nucleotides, the CDR3 is TGTGCCAGCAGTGAATCCAGAGGAAATTCACCCCTCCACTTT.

J is TRBJ1-1 and V is TRBV6-6; 7 nucleotides agree with TRBD1. CDR1 MNHNY and CDR2 SVGAGI come from the germline V gene (reference sequence). Trimming at V came to 3 bases and at J to 2 bases, leaving 3 bases not matched to a gene. The CDR3 is 14 amino acids. The CDR3 sequence is CASSYEGANTEAFF. The DNA of the CDR3 is TGTGCCAGCAGTTATGAGGGGGCCAACACTGAAGCTTTCTTT.

This chain connects TRBV27 to TRBJ2-6; D not resolved. The V end lost 3 bases, the J end lost 0 bases, and 3 bases lay between the germline ends. The CDR3 sequence is 14 residues long. Per germline, CDR1 MNHEY and CDR2 SMNVEV (reference sequence). The CDR3 nucleotides read TGTGCCAGCAGTTTCCTCTCTGGGGCCAACGTCCTGACTTTC. Its protein is CASSFLSGANVLTF.

The V and J genes are TRBV7-9 and TRBJ2-2; 9 positions agree with TRBD2. J was trimmed by 2 bases and V by 4 bases; bases with no gene match: 5. CDR3 size: 16 residues. The germline CDR1 and CDR2 sequences are SEHNR and FQNEAQ (reference sequence). DNA for the CDR3: TGTGCCAGCAGCTCCTCGACTAGCGGCAACACCGGGGAGCTGTTTTTT. Translation: CASSSSTSGNTGELFF.

This chain uses TRBV30 with TRBJ1-2; 8 bases are shared with TRBD1. CDR3 length equals 15 residues. Germline trimming cut 5 bases from V and 4 bases from J; bases unmatched to any gene: 12. Germline CDR1 is GTSNPN and CDR2 is SVGIG (reference sequence). The CDR3, as DNA: TGTGCCTGGGCTTCGACAGGGGTCTCTGTCTATGGCTACACCTTC. This gives the protein CAWASTGVSVYGYTF.